This is a list of T cell receptor beta chains from one sample in a study of cytomegalovirus exposure and HLA in healthy donors. Clones were read by immunoSEQ multiplex PCR, and TCRdb kept only the in-frame ones, dropping some. This table has about 200,000 clones, over 60% appearing once. The specimen was PBMCs. These receptors all come from a man between 18 and 29 years old in good health and CMV-seronegative. CDR3s include the opening cysteine and the closing phenylalanine or tryptophan. A D gene is named only where the DNA matches it firmly. The size entry is marked missing in some rows and otherwise reads once, few, many or a size class.

j_call clone_size v_call d_call cdr3_nt cdr3_aa
TRBJ2-7 NA TRBV5-6 TRBD2 TGTGCCAGCAGCTCCCCCTTCAATTTAGCGGGAGTGTATCGGTGGGAGCAGTACTTC CASSSPFNLAGVYRWEQYF
TRBJ1-4 NA TRBV27 NA TGTGCCAGCACCCGGAGTGGGAGGAATGAAAAACTGTTTTTT CASTRSGRNEKLFF
TRBJ1-1 few TRBV7-2 NA TGTGCCAGCAGCTTAGCGGGGAGATCGGGAGGGGAAGCTTTCTTT CASSLAGRSGGEAFF
TRBJ2-3 NA TRBV4-3 TRBD2 TGCGCCAGCAGCCAAGAACTAGCGGGGCCCAGCACAGATACGCAGTATTTT CASSQELAGPSTDTQYF
TRBJ1-2 NA TRBV2 NA TGTGCCAGCTCGGGACAAGACTATGGCTACACCTTC CASSGQDYGYTF
TRBJ2-7 NA TRBV28 NA TGTGCCAGCAGAGGCAGGGAGGGGGTCTCCTACGAGCAGTACTTC CASRGREGVSYEQYF
TRBJ2-5 NA TRBV11-2 NA TGTGCCAGCAGCTTAGAGGCAGGGCGGGAGACCCAGTACTTC CASSLEAGRETQYF
TRBJ1-5 NA TRBV6-5 TRBD1 TGTGCCAGCATCTACTCCAGGGGGCAGCCCCAGCATTTT CASIYSRGQPQHF
TRBJ1-1 NA TRBV9 NA TGTGCCAGCAGCGTAGGCCCTGATGGGGGGGCTGAAGCTTTCTTT CASSVGPDGGAEAFF
TRBJ2-1 NA TRBV6-5 TRBD2 TGTGCCAGCAGTTCCTATAGCGGGGGCTACAATGAGCAGTTCTTC CASSSYSGGYNEQFF
TRBJ2-7 NA TRBV19 NA TGTGCCAGTAGTACCTCCGGGACTTTCTACGAGCAGTACTTC CASSTSGTFYEQYF